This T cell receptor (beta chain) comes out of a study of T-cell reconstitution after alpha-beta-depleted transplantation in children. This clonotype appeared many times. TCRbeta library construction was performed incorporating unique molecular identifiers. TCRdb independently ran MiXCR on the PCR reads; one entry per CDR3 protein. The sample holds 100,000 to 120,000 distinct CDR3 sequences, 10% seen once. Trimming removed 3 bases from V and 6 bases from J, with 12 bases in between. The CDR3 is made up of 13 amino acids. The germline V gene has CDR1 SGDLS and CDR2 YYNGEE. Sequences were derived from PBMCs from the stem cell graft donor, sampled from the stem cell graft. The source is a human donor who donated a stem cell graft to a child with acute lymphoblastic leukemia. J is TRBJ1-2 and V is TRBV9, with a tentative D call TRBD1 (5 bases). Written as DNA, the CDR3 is TGTGCCAGCAGCGCGGACACCTTTGATGGCTACACCTTC. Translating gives CASSADTFDGYTF.